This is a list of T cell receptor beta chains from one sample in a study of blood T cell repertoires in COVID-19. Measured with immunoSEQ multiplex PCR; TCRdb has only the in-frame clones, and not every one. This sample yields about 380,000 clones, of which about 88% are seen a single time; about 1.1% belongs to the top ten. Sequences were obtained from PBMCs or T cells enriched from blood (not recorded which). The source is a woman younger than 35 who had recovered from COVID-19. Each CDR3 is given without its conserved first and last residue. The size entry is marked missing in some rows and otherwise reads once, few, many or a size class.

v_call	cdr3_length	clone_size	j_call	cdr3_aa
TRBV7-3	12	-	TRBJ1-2	ASSLTGLGYGYT
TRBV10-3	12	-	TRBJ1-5	AISGRQSNQPQH
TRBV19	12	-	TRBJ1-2	ASSIDDTIYGYT
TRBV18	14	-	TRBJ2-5	ASSPRPGQGQETQY
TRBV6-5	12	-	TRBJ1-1	ASNLGQLNTEAF
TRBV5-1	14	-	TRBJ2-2	ASSFRGEANTGELF
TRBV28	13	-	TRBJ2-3	ASSSSGLRTDTQY
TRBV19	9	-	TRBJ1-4	ASSPGEKLF
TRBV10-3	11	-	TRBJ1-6	AISDRENSPLH
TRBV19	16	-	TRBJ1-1	ASSISPIFVTLNTEAF
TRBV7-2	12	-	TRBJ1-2	ASSSGQLPYGYT
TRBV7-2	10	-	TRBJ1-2	ASSFTGYSYT
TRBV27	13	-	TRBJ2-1	ASSLSGSSYNEQF
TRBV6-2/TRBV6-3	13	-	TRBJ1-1	ASIPRLTGDTEAF
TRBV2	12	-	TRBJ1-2	ASSEEGARYGYT
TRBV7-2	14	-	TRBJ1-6	ASSPGQTHYNSPLH
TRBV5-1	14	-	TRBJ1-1	ASSLGNGGSYTEAF
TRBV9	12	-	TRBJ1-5	ASSGGRSNQPQH
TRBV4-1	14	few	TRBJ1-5	ASSQARDILKQPQH
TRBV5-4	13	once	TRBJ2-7	ASSLGDRPRDEQY
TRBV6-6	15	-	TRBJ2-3	ASSQPWTRGLVYTQY
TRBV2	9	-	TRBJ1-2	ASSPAEFYT
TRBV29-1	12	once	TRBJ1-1	SALDPWRGTEAF
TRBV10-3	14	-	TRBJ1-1	AISESWTGVATEAF
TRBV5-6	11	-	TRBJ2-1	ASTKSLGRSLF
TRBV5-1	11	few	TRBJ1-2	ASSEGQGYGYT
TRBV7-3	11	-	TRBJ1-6	ASSLQEDSPLH
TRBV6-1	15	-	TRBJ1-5	ASSELLGQGDRQPQH
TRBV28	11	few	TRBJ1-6	ASLGQGISPLH
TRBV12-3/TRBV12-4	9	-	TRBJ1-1	ASSLRQAAF
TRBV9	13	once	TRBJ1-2	ASSVGWTGEYGYT
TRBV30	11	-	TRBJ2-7	AGEQGAAYEQY
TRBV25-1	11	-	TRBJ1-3	ASTDRFENTIY
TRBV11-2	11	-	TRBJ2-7	ASSLDISYEQY
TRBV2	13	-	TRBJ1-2	ASSVSGATNYGYT
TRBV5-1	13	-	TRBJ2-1	ASRTETSSYNEQF
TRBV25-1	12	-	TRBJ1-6	ASSKDSYNSPLH
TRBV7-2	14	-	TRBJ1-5	ASSFIGGLSNQPQH
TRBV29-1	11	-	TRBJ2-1	SARISANNEQF
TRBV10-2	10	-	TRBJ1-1	ASSFGAREAF
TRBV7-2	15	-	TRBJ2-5	ASSLHRGSGGLETQY
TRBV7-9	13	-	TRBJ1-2	ASSSLDRATYGYT
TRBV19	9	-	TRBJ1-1	ASSMYSGAF